Below are 10 T cell receptor gamma chains sequenced from a single sample in a study of gamma-delta chains in newborns, infants, children. TCRdb re-called clones from the reads using CATT. The sample contains about 900 gamma-chain clones, about two fifths of which appear only once. Sequenced material: blood. These receptors all stem from a child who was a newborn, infant or young child, either healthy, febrile or measles-vaccinated (not recorded which).

Remarks on this clone: It is likely a read error: a sequence one base away is far more abundant. The genes are TRGV9 and TRGJP. The J gene is not listed in TCRdb, so it was assigned here from a DNA match to germline. Unmatched junction bases numbered 2, after V lost 3 bases and J lost 3 bases. The CDR3 has 16 residues. Germline lookup yields CDR1 GITISATS and CDR2 ISYDGTV (reference sequence). The CDR3 DNA is TGTGCCTTGTGGGAGATGCAAGAGTTGGGCAAAAAAATCAAGGTATTT. Translating it yields CALWEMQELGKKIKVF.

As to this clone: A much larger clone differs by one base, so this may be a read error. The chain combines TRGV9 with TRGJP. Matching the DNA to germline supplied the J gene, which TCRdb does not give. The V gene's germline CDR1 is GITISATS and CDR2 ISYDGTV (reference sequence). The CDR3 is 17 amino acids. Here the CDR3 reads CALWEALQGLGKKIKVF. The CDR3 region has the DNA TGTGCCTTGTGGGAGGCCCTACAAGGGTTGGGCAAAAAAATCAAGGTATTT.

This clone was observed a few times. This may be a read error: a much more frequent sequence differs by one nucleotide. The sample carries other DNA sequences with the same CDR3. The CDR3 sequence is CALWEVRYKKLF. CDR3 DNA: TGCGCCTTGTGGGAGGTGCGGTATAAGAAACTCTTT. The genes are TRGV9 and TRGJ1 or TRGJ2. The J gene comes from matching the DNA to germline here; TCRdb lacks it. The germline V gene encodes CDR1 GITISATS and CDR2 ISYDGTV (reference sequence). The length of the CDR3 is 12 residues.

By share, this clone counts as large. One base away lies a much larger clone, so this may be a sequencing read error. This sample includes further DNA sequences coding for the same CDR3. The chain carries TRGV9 and TRGJP. Assignment of the J gene here rests on matching the DNA to germline, because TCRdb gives none. The CDR3 has 15 residues. Germline CDR1 GITISATS, CDR2 ISYDGTV (reference sequence). After removal of 5 bases from V and 2 bases from J, the junction contained 0 bases not matched to a gene. The CDR3 region has the DNA TGTGCCTTGTGGGGGCAAGAGTTGGGCAAAAAAATCAAGGTATTT. The encoded protein is CALWGQELGKKIKVF.

The genes are TRGV4 and TRGJ1 or TRGJ2. TCRdb leaves out the J gene; it was filled in here by matching the DNA to germline. Losses at the gene ends were 2 bases for V and 8 bases for J; bases not matched to a gene: 3. Germline CDR1 and CDR2: EGSTGY and YDSYTSSV. The CDR3 is made up of 11 amino acids. Here the CDR3 DNA reads TGTGCCACCTGGGATGATAATAAGAAACTCTTT. Amino acid sequence: CATWDDNKKLF.

With respect to this clone: Other DNA sequences from this sample encode an identical CDR3 as well. The chain carries TRGV9 and TRGJP. The J gene, absent from TCRdb, was called here by matching the DNA to germline. Per the germline V gene, CDR1 is GITISATS and CDR2 is ISYDGTV (reference sequence). The CDR3 runs 16 residues. With 1 base clipped from V and 7 bases from J, the junction kept 4 bases outside the gene matches. The CDR3 bases are TGTGCCTTGTGGGAGGTATATGAGTTGGGCAAAAAAATCAAGGTATTT. It codes for CALWEVYELGKKIKVF.

As regards this clone: An end of the junction does not agree with germline; a read error may underlie this. V gene TRGV9 combines with J gene TRGJP. As TCRdb names no J gene, one was assigned here on the basis of a DNA match to germline. Germline CDR1 is GITISATS and CDR2 is ISYDGTV (reference sequence). The CDR3 contains 17 residues. CDR3 sequence (DNA): TGTGCCTTGTGGGAGGTGAGCCAAGAGTTGAGCAAAAAAATCAAGGTATTT. Protein sequence: CALWEVSQELSKKIKVF.

Regarding this clone: Sequence at one end of the junction differs from germline and may be a read error. At the DNA level, this CDR3 is encoded by other sequences in the same sample as well. This rearrangement joins TRGV9 to TRGJP. Matching the DNA to germline supplied the J gene, which TCRdb does not give. The CDR3 is 17 residues long. CDR1 GITISATS and CDR2 ISYDGTV come from the germline V gene (reference sequence). DNA for the CDR3: TGTGCCTTGAGGGAGGGCCCGGGGGAGTTGGGCAAAAAAATCAAGGTATTT. It translates to CALREGPGELGKKIKVF.

This clone was seen a handful of times. This chain joins TRGV2 and TRGJ1 or TRGJ2. The J gene was not available in TCRdb and was assigned here by matching the DNA to germline segments. CDR1 and CDR2 (germline): EGSNGY, YDSYNSKV. This CDR3 is built from 14 residues. V trimming: 0 bases; J trimming: 9 bases; junction bases outside the gene matches: 11. CDR3 nucleotides: TGTGCCACCTGGGACGGGCCTCAGGGGGGTAAGAAACTCTTT. Its protein is CATWDGPQGGKKLF.

This clone showed up just a few times. This sample also contains other DNA sequences that code for the same CDR3. The chain employs TRGV9 and TRGJP. TCRdb does not report a J gene; here it was assigned by matching the DNA to germline references. CDR1 GITISATS and CDR2 ISYDGTV come from the germline V gene (reference sequence). The trim removed 1 base at V and 5 bases at J, leaving 2 bases unmatched. This CDR3 region has 16 residues. CDR3 residues: CALWEVEELGKKIKVF. For the CDR3, the DNA is TGTGCCTTGTGGGAGGTCGAAGAGTTGGGCAAAAAAATCAAGGTATTT.